This T cell receptor (beta chain) was captured by sequencing in a study of blood T cells in healthy people across ages (dated by TCRdb to the mid-2010s). Broadly, across the study: In model experiments, roughly one uniquely barcoded TCR beta cDNA molecule per two T cells was captured by template switching. Using deep sequencing normalized with unique cDNA molecular identifiers, the study measured how TCR beta repertoire diversity changes with age. To avoid experimental bias, donors of different ages were distributed randomly across sequencing lanes. Donors were grouped into four age groups: young (average 16 years), middle-aged (less than 40), aged (about 60) and long-lived (around 82). Two additional independent replicas of 1 million unique cDNA reads from the same blood draw were analyzed for two donors (one aged 18 to 30 and one aged 80 or older). Results and caveats for the whole study, not just this receptor: Because the CMV infection status of the donors was unknown, age-related changes in expanded clonotypes may potentially have been confounded. Observed TCR beta diversity per million T cells fell roughly linearly with age, and a significant reduction was already apparent by age roughly 40. The percentage of naive T cells measured by flow cytometry correlated strongly with observed TCR beta diversity. Conclusive comparison of naive and antigen-experienced compartments was prevented by the profiling of bulk unsorted PBMCs. Estimates of total diversity based on one million sequenced T cells were considered lower bounds and underestimates. The long-lived group showed more naive CD4+ T cells, fewer expanded clones and increased TCR diversity than the aged group, suggesting age selection.

Remarks on this clonotype: No antigen is known for it. Within one base of it there is no much larger clone, and no base qualities were kept.

The library was produced with 5' RACE. The instrument given in TCRdb is Illumina HiSeq 2500. A second PCR of about 7 to 12 cycles was run with a J-beta primer mix and a sample-barcoded 5' primer. Each TCR beta cDNA molecule received a unique molecular identifier from a template-switch 5' adaptor carrying 12 random nucleotides. Each sample yielded at least 2.5 million CDR3-containing paired-end reads. The Mint cDNA synthesis kit, primed by a TRBC-specific oligonucleotide, was used to synthesize first-strand cDNA from all RNA. All cDNA was treated with uracil-DNA glycosylase and then went through a first 18-cycle PCR with the universal primers M1SS and BC2_uni_R. The paper's data handling went like this. For normalization, 1 million high-quality reads, each with a distinct molecular identifier, were randomly selected from each sample. Instead of being binned into consensus sequences, reads with shared molecular identifiers were discarded. MiTCR, run with a Q25 quality threshold and the strictest error-elimination algorithm, handled CDR3 identification, clonotype clustering and error correction. Lower-bound total TCR beta diversity was estimated with a nonparametric unseen species model using Euler transformation. Clones were called with MiXCR by TCRdb after fastp trimmed the public reads at Q25, and only in-frame beta chains were retained. Entries that share a CDR3 protein sequence are merged under the most common genes and DNA. V and J calls and clone size were set by TCRdb, not the authors. Recorded for this sample are around 1.5 million distinct CDR3 sequences; roughly 32% of them occurred a single time. The ten largest clonotypes hold 10% to 12% of the sample.

Via the germline V gene, CDR1 is SNHLY and CDR2 FYNNEI. The CDR3 numbers 15 residues from cysteine through phenylalanine. The read is trimmed to its CDR3 DNA, 45 bases read in frame from base 1. Trimming removed 5 bases from V and 5 bases from J, leaving 16 bases between the germline ends. The roughly 39 donors, aged about 6 to 95 years, were systemically healthy Caucasian individuals from Russia. Ten milliliters of peripheral blood were drawn from each donor into EDTA-treated Vacutainer tubes. PBMCs were isolated by Ficoll-Paque density-gradient centrifugation, with at least 6.5 million obtained per sample. Total RNA, at least 6 micrograms per sample, was extracted from PBMCs with Trizol reagent. Naive CD45RAhigh/CD27high T cell percentages were measured by flow cytometry on a PBMC aliquot from every donor.

The specimen was blood. The V gene is TRBV2 and the J gene is TRBJ1-5, with a tentative D gene TRBD1 over 5 matching bases. The TCR sequence derives from a woman in her thirties in good health. The DNA sequence follows: TGTGCCAGCAGTCTTATAGGGACCCCAGATCAGCCCCAGCATTTT. This encodes CASSLIGTPDQPQHF.